This T cell receptor beta chain was profiled in a study of cytomegalovirus exposure and HLA in healthy donors. The CDR3 runs 15 residues. Germline loops: CDR1 SEHNR, CDR2 FQNEAQ (reference sequence). V was trimmed by 2 bases and J by 2 bases, leaving 11 bases between them. PCR amplification relied on 60 Vbeta primers (plus 13 Jbeta primers). Sequenced by immunoSEQ multiplex PCR; TCRdb stores in-frame clones only, minus some. The sample includes roughly 200,000 clones, 70% to 80% of them seen just once. This clone has just one count. Sequenced: PBMCs. The receptor was isolated from a woman aged 55-70 years in good health and CMV-seropositive. V and J are TRBV7-9 and TRBJ2-3; weak D call: TRBD1 (5 bases). CDR3 amino acids: CASSLSRGFTDTQYF. CDR3 coding DNA: TGTGCCAGCAGCTTAAGTAGGGGATTCACAGATACGCAGTATTTT.